One sample yielded the 25 T cell receptor beta chains listed below, sequenced in a study of post-analysis software for immune sequencing data. Findings and caveats of the study: Controls showed lower frequencies than patients for roughly 5 TRBV segments, and TRBV5-6, TRBV5-1 and TRBV20-1 were among these.

No antigen has been identified for these receptors. Prepared TCR beta cDNA libraries contained unique molecular identifiers. One entry per CDR3 protein results from TCRdb running MiXCR on the PCR reads. The table includes roughly 800,000 distinct CDR3 sequences, approximately 30% detected once. Sequenced: blood. Receptor source: a girl between 10 and 17 years old with multiple sclerosis.

This chain uses TRBV7-6 with TRBJ2-1; weak D call: TRBD2 (5 bases). The CDR3 extends over 14 amino acids. Germline CDR1 SGHVS, CDR2 FNYEAQ. Trimming took off 4 bases at V and 4 bases at J, with 11 bases between the two ends. The CDR3 sequence: CASSSGPGYNEQFF. In DNA, the CDR3 is TGTGCCAGCAGCTCCGGTCCGGGGTACAATGAGCAGTTCTTC.

The chain has TRBV20-1 and TRBJ2-4; tentatively, D is TRBD2 (5 bases). The J call is uncertain, as TRBJ2-7 better fits the DNA end. This CDR3 region has 11 residues. Germline V CDR1 and CDR2: DFQATT, SNEGSKA (reference sequence). DNA of the CDR3: TGCAGTGCGCCACTAGGGAGCGAGCAGTACTTC. As protein: CSAPLGSEQYF.

The CDR3 sequence: CSVEITGLNEKLFF. DNA of the CDR3: TGCAGCGTCGAGATTACGGGGCTTAATGAAAAACTGTTTTTT. The genes are TRBV29-1 and TRBJ1-4; perhaps TRBD1 as D (5 bases). Germline assignment: CDR1 SQVTM and CDR2 ANQGSEA. There are 14 residues in the CDR3. Trimming shortened V by 6 bases and J by 4 bases, and 15 bases separated the two germline ends.

The chain is built from TRBV3-1 and TRBJ2-7, with TRBD1 matching over 9 bases. The CDR3 spans 14 residues. CDR1 is LGHDT and CDR2 is YNNKEL in the germline V gene (reference sequence). With V trimmed by 4 bases and J by 3 bases, 4 bases remained unmatched. The CDR3 nucleotides are TGTGCCAGCAGCCCCCGGACAGGGGACTACGAGCAGTACTTC. Translated, it gives CASSPRTGDYEQYF.

The CDR3 sequence is CSASPSGGYNEQFF. The CDR3 DNA sequence: TGCAGTGCTAGTCCTAGCGGGGGTTACAATGAGCAGTTCTTC. This chain links TRBV20-1 with TRBJ2-1; 10 bases agree with TRBD2. The germline V gene has CDR1 DFQATT and CDR2 SNEGSKA (reference sequence). This CDR3 comprises 14 residues. V dropped 3 bases and J dropped 4; count of bases not matched to a gene: 3.

The V and J genes are TRBV20-1 and TRBJ2-3; perhaps D is TRBD1 or TRBD2 (5 bases each). Trimming took off 1 base at V and 2 bases at J, with 7 bases between the two ends. The CDR3 runs 13 residues. The germline V gene encodes CDR1 DFQATT and CDR2 SNEGSKA (reference sequence). This CDR3 reads CSARAGPTDTQYF. CDR3 DNA: TGCAGTGCTAGAGCGGGGCCCACAGATACGCAGTATTTT.

The V call is TRBV7-2, the J call TRBJ1-5, with TRBD1 as a possible D gene (5 bases). CDR1 SGHTA and CDR2 FQGNSA come from the germline V gene. This CDR3 has 14 amino acids. With 1 base removed from V and 7 bases from J, the gap between germline ends came to 11 bases. CDR3 residues: CASSLDLWGQPQHF. Here the CDR3 DNA reads TGTGCCAGCAGCTTAGACCTGTGGGGGCAGCCCCAGCATTTT.

V usage is TRBV20-1 and J usage is TRBJ2-5; a possible D gene is TRBD1 (5 bases). Germline loops: CDR1 DFQATT, CDR2 SNEGSKA (reference sequence). The CDR3 covers 15 residues. Trimming removed 6 bases from V and 3 bases from J, with 20 bases in between. The CDR3 DNA follows: TGCAGTGCCGGAATCAGGGTCGTATCGAAAGAGACCCAGTACTTC. Protein sequence: CSAGIRVVSKETQYF.

This clonotype was seen only a few times. The rearrangement uses TRBV2 and TRBJ1-1, with D unclear. The CDR3 covers 13 residues. Trimming stripped 3 bases from V and 3 bases from J, with 8 bases between. The germline CDR1 and CDR2 sequences are SNHLY and FYNNEI. Here the CDR3 reads CASSEIMDTEAFF. DNA for the CDR3: TGTGCCAGCAGTGAGATTATGGACACTGAAGCTTTCTTT.

This chain joins TRBV11-2 and TRBJ2-2; no definite D call. Germline-derived CDR1 and CDR2 are SGHAT and FQNNGV. The CDR3 runs to 17 residues. V lost 2 bases to trimming and J lost 1 base, with 14 bases between them. CDR3 nucleotides: TGTGCCAGCAGCTTATTCCCCCTGGGAAAGAACACCGGGGAGCTGTTTTTT. This gives the protein CASSLFPLGKNTGELFF.

Ten or more counts support this clonotype. The CDR3 sequence: CASSLAYYEQYF. CDR3 sequence (DNA): TGTGCCAGCAGCTTGGCTTACTACGAGCAGTACTTC. The rearrangement links TRBV7-2 to TRBJ2-7; D remains unclear. Germline lookup yields CDR1 SGHTA and CDR2 FQGNSA. Trimming pared 3 bases from V and 3 bases from J, leaving 6 bases between. This CDR3 contains 12 residues.

On this clonotype itself: The junction departs from germline at one end; a sequencing error may be responsible. V gene TRBV7-2 combines with J gene TRBJ2-1; D not certain. The CDR3 consists of 13 residues. Germline CDR1 SGHTA, CDR2 FQGNSA. The DNA for the CDR3 is TGTGCCAGCAGCCCCCTGGGTTACAATGGGCAGTTCTTC. Translated, it gives CASSPLGYNGQFF. The full variable domain, its missing parts supplied by reference TRBV7-2 and TRBJ2-1, is GAGVSQSPSNKVTEKGKDVELRCDPISGHTALYWYRQSLGQGLEFLIYFQGNSAPDKSGLPSDRFSAERTGGSVSTLTIQRTQQEDSAVYLCASSPLGYNGQFFGPGTRLTVL.

This clonotype was counted only a few times. The V gene is TRBV2, the J gene TRBJ2-3, with D possibly being TRBD1 (5 bases). The length of the CDR3 is 14 residues. V lost 3 bases, J lost 8 bases, and 15 bases lay in between. The germline V gene has CDR1 SNHLY and CDR2 FYNNEI. The CDR3 bases are TGTGCCAGCAGTGAGAGTGGGGCGCTTCTTACGCAGTATTTT. It yields the protein CASSESGALLTQYF.

In this sample, this clonotype turned up a few times. V usage is TRBV6-2 or TRBV6-3 and J usage is TRBJ2-1; 9 bases are a match to TRBD1. The CDR3 runs to 16 residues. The V gene end was trimmed by 6 bases and the J gene end by 6 bases; junction bases not matched to a gene: 12. The germline gives CDR1 MNHEY, CDR2 SVGEGT. CDR3 in amino acids: CASSSGPGQGLNEQFF. The CDR3 DNA reads as TGTGCCAGCAGCTCTGGTCCGGGACAGGGTCTCAATGAGCAGTTCTTC.

DNA for the CDR3: TGTGCCAGCAGTTTAGGGGCTAGCGGGGGTCGGGGCGTCAAGCAGTACTTC. It codes for CASSLGASGGRGVKQYF. The rearrangement joins TRBV28 to TRBJ2-5; TRBD2 agrees at 10 bases. Looked up from germline, CDR1 is MDHEN and CDR2 is SYDVKM. The CDR3 consists of 17 residues. The ends lost 2 bases at V and 11 bases at J; junction bases unmatched: 17.

This rearrangement joins TRBV12-3 or TRBV12-4 to TRBJ1-5; TRBD1 matches 8 bases. V trimming: 6 bases; J trimming: 1 base; junction bases outside the gene matches: 11. The CDR3 has 17 amino acids. CDR3 DNA sequence: TGTGCCAGCAGCCCTCTACAGGGGGAGGGGAGCAATCAGCCCCAGCATTTT. This encodes CASSPLQGEGSNQPQHF.

Note on this clonotype: At one end, the junction sequence differs from germline, possibly due to a read error. This chain connects TRBV6-5 to TRBJ2-5, with D possibly called TRBD1 or TRBD2 (5 bases each). CDR1 and CDR2 from the germline V gene are MNHEY and SVGAGI. CDR3 length equals 15 residues. In DNA form, the CDR3 reads TGTGCCATCAGTGAGTCCCGAGGGGTGCAAGAGACCCAGTACTTC. Amino acids: CAISESRGVQETQYF.

This clonotype was counted a few times. This chain uses TRBV7-2 with TRBJ2-1; 9 bases line up with TRBD2. Germline CDR1 and CDR2: SGHTA and FQGNSA. The V and J ends lost 9 bases and 5 bases, in that order; junction bases with no gene match: 5. The CDR3 is 13 amino acids. Here the CDR3 DNA reads TGTGCCAGGTCGACTAGCGGAGACAATGAGCAGTTCTTC. Its translation is CARSTSGDNEQFF.

This chain joins TRBV15 and TRBJ2-1; D is perhaps TRBD1 (6 bases). CDR3 length equals 14 residues. V was clipped by 2 bases and J by 10 bases, with 15 bases between them. Germline V gene sequence: CDR1 LNHNV, CDR2 YYDKDF (reference sequence). CDR3 DNA sequence: TGTGCCACCAGCAGATCCGGGACACCCAGCGAGCAGTTCTTC. It is translated as CATSRSGTPSEQFF.

The chain combines TRBV28 with TRBJ1-1, with 7 bases that match TRBD1. Germline V gene lookup returns CDR1 MDHEN and CDR2 SYDVKM. The ends lost 5 bases at V and 7 bases at J; junction bases unmatched: 13. The CDR3 covers 15 residues. CDR3 sequence (DNA): TGTGCCAGCAGTCTACAGCCGCGGGGACAGCTTGAAGCTTTCTTT. Amino acid sequence: CASSLQPRGQLEAFF.

This clonotype was picked up a small number of times. The chain carries TRBV6-5 and TRBJ1-1; no clear D. Looked up from germline, CDR1 is MNHEY and CDR2 is SVGAGI. With 10 bases removed from V and 0 bases from J, the gap between germline ends came to 12 bases. The CDR3 is 13 residues long. The CDR3 here is CATNRGVNTEAFF. In DNA form, the CDR3 reads TGTGCCACCAACCGGGGTGTGAACACTGAAGCTTTCTTT.

The chain uses TRBV6-2 or TRBV6-3 and TRBJ2-7; 8 positions agree with TRBD2. The CDR3 is made up of 15 amino acids. CDR1 and CDR2 from the germline V gene are MNHEY and SVGEGT. V lost 6 bases, J lost 6 bases, and 13 bases stayed unmatched. The CDR3 DNA sequence: TGTGCCAGCAGCAACGGAGCCGGGAGGGCAGGCGAGCAGTACTTC. Its protein is CASSNGAGRAGEQYF.

This clonotype has just a few counts. This sequence joins TRBV29-1 and TRBJ1-1; a weak D match, TRBD1 (5 bases). The V gene's germline CDR1 is SQVTM and CDR2 ANQGSEA. V was clipped by 7 bases and J by 3 bases, with 12 bases between them. The CDR3 contains 12 residues. The CDR3 DNA sequence: TGCAGCGCCGGGACGGAGTACACTGAAGCTTTCTTT. This gives the protein CSAGTEYTEAFF.

In this sample, this clonotype turned up a few times. This chain connects TRBV5-5 to TRBJ1-4; D is ambiguous. Trimming cost V 1 base and J 0 bases, with 13 bases left between them. Germline V lookup: CDR1 SGHKS, CDR2 YYEKEE (reference sequence). CDR3 length: 17 amino acids. The CDR3 is CASSLSPTAPTNEKLFF. Here the CDR3 DNA reads TGTGCCAGCAGCTTGAGCCCGACGGCACCAACTAATGAAAAACTGTTTTTT.

The V and J genes are TRBV5-4 and TRBJ1-2; D not resolved. V gave up 0 bases and J gave up 8 bases, with 8 bases separating them. The germline CDR1 and CDR2 sequences are SGHNT and YYREEE (reference sequence). CDR3 size: 12 residues. The CDR3 here is CASSLDGGGYTF. The CDR3 DNA reads TGTGCCAGCAGCTTGGATGGTGGCGGCTACACCTTC.